This passage covers 15 T cell receptor beta chains from one sample sequenced in a study of beta chain features in type 1 diabetes. Overall study results and limits: People with Type 1 diabetes carried modestly yet significantly shorter TCRB CDR3s in all four CD4+ subsets.

The entirety of the isolated RNA underwent reverse transcription, so expressed TCRB transcripts were sequenced. The data were produced by immunoSEQ multiplex PCR, yet TCRdb's version contains in-frame clones alone and is incomplete. The sample contains 600,000 to 700,000 clones, 9.5% to 15% of which appear only once. No cognate antigen is known for these TCRs. The material sequenced was naive CD4+ T cells from blood. These TCRs come from a man aged 25 to 40 with type 1 diabetes.

Only a few counts were recorded for this clone. The genes are TRBV6-5 and TRBJ1-2, with 11 bases matching TRBD1. The CDR3 is made up of 15 amino acids. Trimming removed 6 bases from V and 7 bases from J; junction bases left unmatched: 10. Germline V gives CDR1 MNHEY, CDR2 SVGAGI. The CDR3 DNA follows: TGTGCCAGCAGCCGAGGAACAGGGACAGGGGGTGGCTACACCTTC. Translation gives CASSRGTGTGGGYTF.

The CDR3 region is CASSLKGGSYGYTF. CDR3 coding DNA: TGCGCCAGCAGCCTGAAAGGGGGTTCCTATGGCTACACCTTC. The chain employs TRBV4-3 and TRBJ1-2; D might be TRBD1 (6 bases). CDR1 is LGHNA, CDR2 YSLEER, per germline. Trimming removed 4 bases at V and 4 bases at J, with 13 bases between. The CDR3 contains 14 residues.

V and J are TRBV18 and TRBJ1-1; 7 nucleotides match TRBD1. Germline V gene lookup returns CDR1 KGHSH and CDR2 LQKENI. After removal of 1 base from V and 5 bases from J, the junction contained 4 bases not matched to a gene. CDR3 size: 14 residues. The CDR3, as DNA: TGTGCCAGCTCACCACTGACAGGGCAGACTGAAGCTTTCTTT. Amino acids: CASSPLTGQTEAFF.

This clone came up a few times. The chain has TRBV6-6 and TRBJ1-3, with 8 bases fitting TRBD1. This CDR3 is built from 15 residues. Per the germline V gene, CDR1 is MNHNY and CDR2 is SVGAGI (reference sequence). Trimming removed 5 bases from V and 8 bases from J; junction bases left unmatched: 11. CDR3 nucleotides: TGTGCCAGCAGTACCGACTCGGACAGGGCCGACACCATATATTTT. Protein product: CASSTDSDRADTIYF.

V usage is TRBV9 and J usage is TRBJ2-7, with 7 bases lining up with TRBD1. This CDR3 is built from 14 residues. CDR1 is SGDLS and CDR2 is YYNGEE in the germline V gene. Losses at the gene ends were 0 bases for V and 6 bases for J; bases not matched to a gene: 6. CDR3 sequence: CASSVGQGDAEQYF. DNA of the CDR3: TGTGCCAGCAGCGTAGGACAGGGTGATGCCGAGCAGTACTTC.

This clone came up a few times. The V and J genes are TRBV19 and TRBJ1-1; D not resolved. There are 16 residues in the CDR3. Germline V lookup: CDR1 LNHDA, CDR2 SQIVND (reference sequence). Between the trimmed V and J ends, which lost 9 bases and 2 bases, there was a span of 22 bases. The CDR3 here is CASSPSDTSGNTEAFF. CDR3 coding DNA: TGTGCCAGCTCTCCCTCAGACACCTCTGGAAACACTGAAGCTTTCTTT. Looking up the rest from reference TRBV19 and TRBJ1-1 gives the full variable domain: DGGITQSPKYLFRKEGQNVTLSCEQNLNHDAMYWYRQDPGQGLRLIYYSQIVNDFQKGDIAEGYSVSREKKESFPLTVTSAQKNPTAFYLCASSPSDTSGNTEAFFGQGTRLTVV.

The chain is built from TRBV4-3 and TRBJ2-2; D gene unclear. V dropped 0 bases and J dropped 7 bases, with 9 bases sitting between them. Germline V lookup: CDR1 LGHNA, CDR2 YSLEER. The CDR3 runs 14 residues. CDR3 amino acids: CASSQDLGFGELFF. Here the CDR3 DNA reads TGCGCCAGCAGCCAAGATCTAGGGTTCGGGGAGCTGTTTTTT.

The chain joins TRBV4-1 to TRBJ2-1; TRBD2 is a possible D gene (5 bases). CDR1 MGHRA and CDR2 YSYEKL come from the germline V gene. The CDR3 is 17 amino acids. V lost 0 bases, J lost 6 bases, and 18 bases lay in between. CDR3 loop: CASSQDRRTELINEQFF. DNA of the CDR3: TGCGCCAGCAGCCAAGATAGGAGGACTGAACTCATCAATGAGCAGTTCTTC.

This clone was seen a handful of times. The chain combines TRBV6-6 with TRBJ1-5, with D unresolved. CDR1 is MNHNY and CDR2 is SVGAGI in the germline V gene (reference sequence). V was cut by 4 bases and J by 1 base, with 11 bases left in between. This CDR3 is built from 15 residues. The CDR3 DNA is TGTGCCAGCAGTTTGATAGCGGCGAGCAATCAGCCCCAGCATTTT. Protein sequence: CASSLIAASNQPQHF.

The V call is TRBV29-1, the J call TRBJ1-6; 10 bases are a match to TRBD1. The CDR3 covers 13 residues. CDR1 SQVTM and CDR2 ANQGSEA come from the germline V gene. J gave up 7 bases and V 5 bases, and 2 bases lay outside the gene matches. The chain's CDR3 is CSVSDRGNSPLHF. The CDR3 coding sequence is TGCAGCGTTTCGGACAGGGGGAATTCACCCCTCCACTTT.

The CDR3 coding sequence is TGTGCCAGCAGCGTAGCGGGGGTCTTGGGGGACAATGAGCAGTTCTTC. Protein: CASSVAGVLGDNEQFF. The genes are TRBV9 and TRBJ2-1; tentatively, D is TRBD2 (6 bases). Trimming took off 0 bases at V and 5 bases at J, with 15 bases between the two ends. Germline V CDR1 and CDR2: SGDLS, YYNGEE. This CDR3 is built from 16 residues.

A few counts support this clone. The chain is built from TRBV19 and TRBJ2-3; D may correspond to TRBD1 or TRBD2 (5 bases each). V lost 6 bases and J lost 0, with 13 bases in between. This CDR3 comprises 15 residues. Per the germline V gene, CDR1 is LNHDA and CDR2 is SQIVND (reference sequence). The CDR3 region has the DNA TGTGCCAGTAGCCCGGGGCAGGAAAGCACAGATACGCAGTATTTT. Its protein is CASSPGQESTDTQYF.

This sequence joins TRBV6-6 and TRBJ1-5; 9 bases fit TRBD1. The J segment lost 5 bases and the V segment lost 4 bases, leaving 9 bases of the junction unmatched. Germline CDR1 reads MNHNY; CDR2 reads SVGAGI (reference sequence). This CDR3 spans 16 amino acids. CDR3 nucleotide sequence: TGTGCCAGCAGTTTGCGGGACAGGGAGCCCTATCAGCCCCAGCATTTT. It encodes CASSLRDREPYQPQHF.

The CDR3 DNA sequence: TGTGCCAGCAGCCCCGACTCCTGGGGCTACACCTTC. Translating gives CASSPDSWGYTF. This chain links TRBV7-2 with TRBJ1-2; no clear D gene. The CDR3 extends over 12 amino acids. Germline V gives CDR1 SGHTA, CDR2 FQGNSA. The V end lost 5 bases, the J end lost 8 bases, and 12 bases lay between the germline ends.

This clone was counted between two and nine times. The chain links TRBV7-8 to TRBJ1-1; maybe TRBD1 (5 bases). V was trimmed by 1 base and J by 7 bases, leaving 22 bases between them. Germline lookup yields CDR1 SGHVS and CDR2 FQNEAQ. CDR3 length: 17 residues. In DNA form, the CDR3 reads TGTGCCAGCAGCTTAGAAGGTGGCCCGGCAGGGTACAATGAAGCTTTCTTT. This translates into CASSLEGGPAGYNEAFF.